This TCR beta chain was sequenced during a study of neoadjuvant anti-PD-1 for oral cavity cancer. Here immunoSEQ multiplex PCR was the method, and the copy in TCRdb shows in-frame clones only, minus some. This table holds over 65,000 clones, about 85% found once. Specified time point: after neoadjuvant nivolumab, at surgical resection. The sequencing used PBMCs, collected after nivolumab (anti-PD-1) treatment. This TCR derives from a person aged 40 to 85 with oral cavity squamous cell carcinoma.

CDR3 nucleotide sequence: TGTGCCAGCAGTGAAGCTTCCAATTCCAGGGGGGACTTATCGAACTATGGCTACACCTTC. This translates into CASSEASNSRGDLSNYGYTF. This rearrangement joins TRBV2 to TRBJ1-2; TRBD1 matches at 7 bases. The ends lost 0 bases at V and 2 bases at J; junction bases unmatched: 18. This CDR3 contains 20 residues. CDR1 and CDR2 from the germline V gene are SNHLY and FYNNEI.